The entry below gives a single TCR beta chain sequence along with its context. The sample is drawn from a study of blood T cell repertoires in COVID-19. Overall study: Samples of COVID-19 (acute and convalescent) were obtained from the United States, Italy and Spain. From T cells, B-cell-depleted T cells, or PBMCs came the material, which was cDNA or gDNA.

The V gene lost 4 bases and the J gene lost 6 bases, with 9 bases spanning the gap. The CDR3 consists of 12 residues. From germline, CDR1 is SEHNR and CDR2 FQNEAQ (reference sequence). Methods used by the authors: Using reference gene primer amplification, nucleated cell counts were estimated. Sequenced by immunoSEQ multiplex PCR; TCRdb stores in-frame clones only, minus some. Clonal size and the V and J genes are those of that table, whereas D and trimming came from the DNA. The sample lists over 200,000 clones, over 75% occurring once. This sequence originates from a human donor in a cohort sampled during active COVID-19. Sequencing input: peripheral blood. The V gene is TRBV7-9, the J gene TRBJ1-1; TRBD1 might be the D (6 bases). CDR3 nucleotide sequence: TGTGCCAGCAGCTATACAGGGTCTGAAGCTTTCTTT. Translation: CASSYTGSEAFF.